This entry features one T cell receptor (beta chain) sequence. No antigen is known for it. Some clones are missing from TCRdb's copy, which holds only in-frame ones; the method was immunoSEQ multiplex PCR. The sample includes tens of thousands of clones, about 90% of them seen just once. The data are from a study of graft-versus-host responses after intestinal transplantation. In the study overall: The recipients all started with anti-thymocyte globulin induction and then took tacrolimus and steroids for around 3 years. Broader study findings: Individuals who had graft-donor T cell macrochimerism had allografts that showed high graft-versus-host to host-versus-graft clonal ratios. Recipient bone marrow held GvH clones, some seen earlier in ileum or blood.

The CDR3 sequence is 13 residues long. Germline CDR1 and CDR2: SGHKS and YYEKEE (reference sequence). Trimming stripped 0 bases from V and 5 bases from J, with 9 bases between. This TCR was recovered from a human donor who was the organ donor for an intestinal transplant. The material was unstimulated CD8+ T cells sorted from spleen or lymph node cells, obtained before transplant. J is TRBJ2-7 and V is TRBV5-5; a possible D gene is TRBD2 (6 bases). The chain's CDR3 is CASSLELAHEQYV. The DNA of the CDR3 is TGTGCCAGCAGCTTGGAACTAGCCCACGAGCAGTACGTC.